This paragraph covers one T cell receptor (beta chain) sequence. Its antigen is still unknown. Trimming at V came to 0 bases and at J to 3 bases, leaving 9 bases not matched to a gene. The CDR3 contains 17 residues. Per the germline V gene, CDR1 is SGHRS and CDR2 is YFSETQ. The data stem from a study of post-analysis software for immune sequencing data. Across the whole study: Relapsing-remitting, secondary progressive and progressive-relapsing multiple sclerosis courses were included.

General study points: Strong co-clustering by F measure linked samples that shared a preparation batch. Controls significantly exceeded multiple sclerosis patients in normalized Chao1 diversity. Five or six TRBV segments, TRBV5-6, TRBV5-1 and TRBV20-1 among them, were found more frequent in patients than controls.

Unique molecular identifiers were built into the TCR beta cDNA libraries. T cells numbering about 0.9 to 11 million yielded cDNA molecules that totaled roughly 500,000. MiXCR was run by TCRdb on the PCR reads, yielding one entry per CDR3 protein. This table holds approximately 770,000 distinct CDR3 sequences, around 46% found once. This receptor was taken from a girl aged 10 to 17 with multiple sclerosis. Sequencing used blood. The J gene is TRBJ2-5, the V gene TRBV5-1; 9 bases are shared with TRBD1. This chain's CDR3 is CASSLGRWDRVEETQYF. For the CDR3, the DNA is TGCGCCAGCAGCTTGGGCCGCTGGGACAGGGTGGAAGAGACCCAGTACTTC.